Presented here are 25 T cell receptor beta chains from one specimen sequenced in a study of T cell responses to AZD1222 COVID-19 vaccine. Libraries were prepared by immunoSEQ multiplex PCR; TCRdb keeps only in-frame clonotypes and omits some of them. The sample has about 130,000 clones, about 89% seen once. The sample in question was peripheral blood, obtained 28 days after the second AZD1222 dose. These receptor sequences come from an adult who received the AZD1222 COVID-19 vaccine.

The CDR3 loop is CASRSSTGRGTEAFF. The CDR3, as DNA: TGTGCCAGCAGGTCTTCGACAGGGCGGGGGACTGAAGCTTTCTTT. The chain carries TRBV21-1 and TRBJ1-1. TRBV21-1 is an annotated pseudogene. The CDR3 contains 15 residues.

J is TRBJ2-2 and V is TRBV2; D is possibly TRBD1 (5 bases). V lost 6 bases, J lost 4 bases, and 15 bases lay in between. Germline V gives CDR1 SNHLY, CDR2 FYNNEI. The CDR3 sequence is 15 residues long. The CDR3 nucleotides are TGTGCCAGCAGGGCCGGACACACTTCCACCGGGGAGCTGTTTTTT. Its protein is CASRAGHTSTGELFF.

Comment on this clone: This CDR3 is also generated by other DNA sequences in the sample. V is TRBV25-1 and J is TRBJ1-1, with no clear D. Germline V gene data show CDR1 as MGHDK and CDR2 as SYGVNS. This CDR3 comprises 11 residues. The V end was cut by 8 bases, the J end by 1 base, with 5 bases between. The CDR3 sequence is CASSRNTEAFF. CDR3 nucleotides: TGTGCCAGCTCTCGGAACACTGAAGCTTTCTTT.

V usage is TRBV6-5 and J usage is TRBJ1-5; D is undetermined. V was pared by 7 bases and J by 0 bases, with 13 bases between. This CDR3 spans 15 amino acids. The germline V gene encodes CDR1 MNHEY and CDR2 SVGAGI. CDR3: CASTGGRASNQPQHF. The CDR3, as DNA: TGTGCCAGCACCGGAGGACGGGCTAGCAATCAGCCCCAGCATTTT.

Here the CDR3 reads CASSLLDQGLGSPLHF. CDR3 nucleotides: TGTGCCAGCAGCTTGCTCGACCAGGGGTTAGGTTCACCCCTCCACTTT. The chain recombines TRBV5-6 with TRBJ1-6; TRBD1 might be the D (6 bases). V shed 1 base and J shed 9 bases, with 17 bases lying between them. The CDR3 spans 16 residues. CDR1 is SGHDT and CDR2 is YYEEEE in the germline V gene. Supplemented by reference TRBV5-6 and TRBJ1-6, the full variable domain reads DAGVTQSPTHLIKTRGQQVTLRCSPKSGHDTVSWYQQALGQGPQFIFQYYEEEERQRGNFPDRFSGHQFPNYSSELNVNALLLGDSALYLCASSLLDQGLGSPLHFGNGTRLTVT.

The chain couples TRBV5-6 to TRBJ2-7; 11 nucleotides line up with TRBD2. CDR1 is SGHDT and CDR2 is YYEEEE in the germline V gene. V lost 2 bases, J lost 4 bases, and 11 bases stayed unmatched. This CDR3 is built from 17 residues. The CDR3 region is CASSFKPTSGRAYEQYF. CDR3 in DNA: TGTGCCAGCAGCTTTAAGCCAACTAGCGGGAGAGCATACGAGCAGTACTTC. The full variable domain, with the rest looked up from reference TRBV5-6 and TRBJ2-7, is DAGVTQSPTHLIKTRGQQVTLRCSPKSGHDTVSWYQQALGQGPQFIFQYYEEEERQRGNFPDRFSGHQFPNYSSELNVNALLLGDSALYLCASSFKPTSGRAYEQYFGPGTRLTVT.

This chain connects TRBV5-6 to TRBJ1-3, with D perhaps TRBD1 (5 bases). Deletions cut 3 bases from V and 0 bases from J, with 10 bases between. There are 15 residues in the CDR3. CDR1 is SGHDT and CDR2 is YYEEEE in the germline V gene. The CDR3 protein is CASSSGRISGNTIYF. DNA of the CDR3: TGTGCCAGCAGCTCGGGACGGATCTCTGGAAACACCATATATTTT.

The table lists this clone with a few counts. The J gene is TRBJ2-1, the V gene TRBV14; 11 bases agree with TRBD1. V lost 1 base and J lost 5; bases outside the gene matches: 4. Germline lookup yields CDR1 SGHDN and CDR2 FVKESK. This CDR3 has 16 residues. CDR3 bases: TGTGCCAGCAGCCAAGTCCCGGGACAGGGGGACAATGAGCAGTTCTTC. Protein sequence: CASSQVPGQGDNEQFF.

This clone has a handful of counts. The chain has TRBV2 and TRBJ2-5, with D possibly being TRBD2 (7 bases). This CDR3 contains 15 residues. Germline CDR1 reads SNHLY; CDR2 reads FYNNEI. Trimming removed 4 bases at V and 0 bases at J, with 12 bases between. CDR3: CASSAGGGDQETQYF. CDR3 DNA sequence: TGTGCCAGCAGTGCCGGAGGGGGGGACCAAGAGACCCAGTACTTC.

V gene TRBV19 combines with J gene TRBJ2-1; D gene uncertain. Germline values: CDR1 LNHDA, CDR2 SQIVND (reference sequence). The CDR3 covers 16 residues. The V end lost 3 bases, the J end lost 2 bases, and 14 bases lay between the germline ends. In DNA form, the CDR3 reads TGTGCCAGTAGTATCTTGGGAACCAAGACCTACAATGAGCAGTTCTTC. Protein sequence: CASSILGTKTYNEQFF.

The chain employs TRBV16 and TRBJ1-2; D is unclear. The CDR3 loop spans 12 amino acids. Germline CDR1 is KGHSY and CDR2 is FQNENV. Between the trimmed V and J ends, which lost 4 bases and 7 bases, there was a span of 10 bases. CDR3 amino acids: CASSLAGAGYTF. CDR3 DNA sequence: TGTGCCAGCAGCCTAGCGGGAGCTGGCTACACCTTC.

This chain joins TRBV6-5 and TRBJ1-5; 8 nucleotides align to TRBD1. The germline gives CDR1 MNHEY, CDR2 SVGAGI. The V gene end was trimmed by 2 bases and the J gene end by 11 bases; junction bases not matched to a gene: 11. The CDR3 length is 15 residues. The CDR3 bases are TGTGCCAGCAGTTACACAGGGGGTGCAGGTTCATCCCAGCATTTT. Its protein product is CASSYTGGAGSSQHF.

This chain links TRBV6-2 or TRBV6-3 with TRBJ2-1, with 8 bases fitting TRBD2. V was pared by 5 bases and J by 8 bases, with 11 bases of the junction left unmatched. This CDR3 spans 15 amino acids. CDR1 is MNHEY and CDR2 is SVGEGT in the germline V gene. The CDR3 DNA reads as TGTGCCAGCAGTCGGGCCGGGACTAGGCTCTATGAGCAGTTCTTC. It translates to CASSRAGTRLYEQFF.

This chain joins TRBV11-2 and TRBJ1-3; the match to TRBD1 covers 7 bases. The CDR3 is 15 amino acids. Germline CDR1 is SGHAT and CDR2 is FQNNGV. The junction had 7 bases not matched to a gene; V was cut back by 5 bases and J by 3 bases. The CDR3 loop reads CASSQGGPGGNTIYF. CDR3 in DNA: TGTGCCAGCAGCCAGGGGGGACCCGGTGGAAACACCATATATTTT.

The rearrangement links TRBV4-1 to TRBJ1-2; 7 bases match TRBD1. J lost 2 bases, V lost 2 bases, and 8 bases had no gene match. The germline V gene encodes CDR1 MGHRA and CDR2 YSYEKL. The CDR3 loop spans 16 amino acids. The CDR3 nucleotides read TGCGCCAGCAGCCAACCCCACAGGGGTATGAACTATGGCTACACCTTC. As protein: CASSQPHRGMNYGYTF.

V gene TRBV5-1 combines with J gene TRBJ1-3, with a possible D match to TRBD1 (5 bases). The CDR3 is 14 residues long. Trimming took 6 bases from V and 3 from J, leaving 13 bases between them. Looked up from germline, CDR1 is SGHRS and CDR2 is YFSETQ. CDR3 nucleotide sequence: TGCGCCAGCACCGATTTGGGGGTTGGAAACACCATATATTTT. It translates to CASTDLGVGNTIYF.

This chain uses TRBV6-5 with TRBJ1-2; D ambiguous. Germline V CDR1 and CDR2: MNHEY, SVGAGI. Trimming shortened V by 5 bases and J by 2 bases, and 9 bases separated the two germline ends. The CDR3 totals 13 residues. The CDR3 loop reads CASSPRVNYGYTF. The CDR3 nucleotides are TGTGCCAGCAGTCCCCGCGTAAACTATGGCTACACCTTC.

The gene calls are TRBV18 and TRBJ1-1; 9 nucleotides line up with TRBD1. After removal of 2 bases from V and 3 bases from J, the junction contained 4 bases not matched to a gene. CDR1 is KGHSH, CDR2 LQKENI, per germline. This CDR3 is 15 amino acids long. CDR3: CASSPKTGGDTEAFF. The DNA for the CDR3 is TGTGCCAGCTCACCAAAGACAGGGGGAGACACTGAAGCTTTCTTT.

The CDR3 spells CASSSGQGLLYGYTF. For the CDR3, the DNA is TGTGCCAGCAGCTCCGGACAGGGTTTGTTGTATGGCTACACCTTC. The genes are TRBV7-9 and TRBJ1-2; 8 nucleotides align to TRBD1. Losses at the gene ends were 4 bases for V and 5 bases for J; bases not matched to a gene: 9. Germline CDR1 reads SEHNR; CDR2 reads FQNEAQ (reference sequence). This CDR3 has 15 residues.

The J gene is TRBJ1-1, the V gene TRBV12-5; the D is unclear. Trimming stripped 6 bases from V and 0 bases from J, with 8 bases between. Per the germline V gene, CDR1 is LGHNT and CDR2 is FRNRAP. The CDR3 covers 13 residues. The CDR3 DNA reads TGTGCTAGTGGACGATCCATGAACACTGAAGCTTTCTTT. Its translation: CASGRSMNTEAFF.

The chain carries TRBV6-5 and TRBJ1-1; weak D call: TRBD1 (6 bases). From germline, CDR1 is MNHEY and CDR2 SVGAGI. This CDR3 is 14 amino acids long. The V end was cut by 2 bases, the J end by 4 bases, with 11 bases between. CDR3 loop: CASSYQGKLTEAFF. As DNA, the CDR3 is TGTGCCAGCAGTTACCAGGGGAAGCTCACTGAAGCTTTCTTT.

The chain links TRBV5-4 to TRBJ2-7; D assignment may be TRBD1 or TRBD2 (7 bases each). Germline CDR1 SGHNT, CDR2 YYREEE (reference sequence). Trimming pared 6 bases from V and 0 bases from J, leaving 19 bases between. The CDR3 contains 16 residues. The CDR3 sequence: CASTPGGVADSYEQYF. DNA of the CDR3: TGTGCCAGCACCCCAGGGGGGGTAGCGGACTCCTACGAGCAGTACTTC. The variable domain in full, completed from reference TRBV5-4 and TRBJ2-7, reads ETGVTQSPTHLIKTRGQQVTLRCSSQSGHNTVSWYQQALGQGPQFIFQYYREEENGRGNFPPRFSGLQFPNYSSELNVNALELDDSALYLCASTPGGVADSYEQYFGPGTRLTVT.

The genes are TRBV19 and TRBJ2-2; 8 bases fit TRBD2. Germline V lookup: CDR1 LNHDA, CDR2 SQIVND (reference sequence). The CDR3 is made up of 16 amino acids. V was pared by 10 bases and J by 0 bases, with 10 bases of the junction left unmatched. CDR3 in amino acids: CATSQSGGSNTGELFF. The CDR3 DNA follows: TGTGCCACATCTCAATCGGGAGGGTCGAACACCGGGGAGCTGTTTTTT. The full variable domain, in which reference TRBV19 and TRBJ2-2 provide the parts outside the CDR3, is DGGITQSPKYLFRKEGQNVTLSCEQNLNHDAMYWYRQDPGQGLRLIYYSQIVNDFQKGDIAEGYSVSREKKESFPLTVTSAQKNPTAFYLCATSQSGGSNTGELFFGEGSRLTVL.

V gene TRBV5-1 combines with J gene TRBJ1-1; a weak D match, TRBD1 (5 bases). The CDR3 has 15 residues. Trimming pared 6 bases from V and 1 base from J, leaving 16 bases between. Germline CDR1 reads SGHRS; CDR2 reads YFSETQ. The CDR3 nucleotides are TGCGCCAGCACCGAATCATCGGGGGGGAACACTGAAGCTTTCTTT. Translating gives CASTESSGGNTEAFF.

The chain recombines TRBV9 with TRBJ1-5, with TRBD1 as a possible D gene (5 bases). The V and J ends lost 0 bases and 3 bases respectively, with 10 bases between them. The CDR3 contains 15 residues. Germline CDR1 SGDLS, CDR2 YYNGEE. This CDR3 reads CASSVGRDPNQPQHF. The CDR3 bases are TGTGCCAGCAGCGTAGGCAGGGACCCCAATCAGCCCCAGCATTTT. The whole variable domain, filled in from reference TRBV9 and TRBJ1-5, reads DSGVTQTPKHLITATGQRVTLRCSPRSGDLSVYWYQQSLDQGLQFLIQYYNGEERAKGNILERFSAQQFPDLHSELNLSSLELGDSALYFCASSVGRDPNQPQHFGDGTRLSIL.